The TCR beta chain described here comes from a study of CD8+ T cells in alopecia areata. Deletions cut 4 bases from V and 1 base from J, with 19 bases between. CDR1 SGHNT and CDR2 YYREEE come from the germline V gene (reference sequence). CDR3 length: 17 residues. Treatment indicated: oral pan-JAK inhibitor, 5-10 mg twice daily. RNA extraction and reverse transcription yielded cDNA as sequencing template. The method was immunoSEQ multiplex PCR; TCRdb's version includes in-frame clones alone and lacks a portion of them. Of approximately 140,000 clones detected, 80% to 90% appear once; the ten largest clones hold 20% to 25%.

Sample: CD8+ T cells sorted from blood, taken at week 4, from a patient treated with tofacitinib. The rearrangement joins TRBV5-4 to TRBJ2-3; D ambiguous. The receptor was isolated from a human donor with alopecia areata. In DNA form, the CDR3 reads TGTGCCAGCAGCCGTCCTATACATGGTAGGGGCACAGATACGCAGTATTTT. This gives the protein CASSRPIHGRGTDTQYF.